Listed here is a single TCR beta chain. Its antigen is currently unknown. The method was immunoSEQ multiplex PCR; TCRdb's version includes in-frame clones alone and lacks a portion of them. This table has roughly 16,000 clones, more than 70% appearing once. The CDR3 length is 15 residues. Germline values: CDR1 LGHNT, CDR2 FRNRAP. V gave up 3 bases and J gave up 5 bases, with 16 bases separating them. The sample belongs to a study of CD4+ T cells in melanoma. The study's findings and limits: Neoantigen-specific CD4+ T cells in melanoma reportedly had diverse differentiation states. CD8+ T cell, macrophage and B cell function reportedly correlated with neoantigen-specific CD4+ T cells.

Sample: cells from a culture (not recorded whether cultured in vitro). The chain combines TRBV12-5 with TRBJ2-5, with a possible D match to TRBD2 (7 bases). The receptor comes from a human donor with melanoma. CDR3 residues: CASGLGGGARETQYF. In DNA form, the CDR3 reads TGTGCTAGTGGTTTAGGAGGGGGGGCCAGGGAGACCCAGTACTTC.